This T cell receptor (beta chain) derives from a study of cytomegalovirus exposure and HLA in healthy donors. Study as a whole: For the roughly 370 genotyped donors, approximately 83% fell within the Caucasian-associated ancestry cluster.

PCR was performed using 60 Vbeta and 13 Jbeta primers. Profiling relied on immunoSEQ multiplex PCR, and the TCRdb table lists in-frame clones only, not all of them. The sample lists about 140,000 clones, around 79% occurring once. Study findings and constraints: V- and J-gene trimming of TCR beta was linked (in a later analysis) to a missense DCLRE1C variant. Association of some 18,000 TCR beta sequences with HLA alleles was found at 0.05 false discovery rate in a later analysis. Sequencing depth roughly uniform across donors was assumed in presence/absence analyses.

The junction had 1 base not matched to a gene; V was cut back by 0 bases and J by 1 base. The germline CDR1 and CDR2 sequences are SGHTA and FQGNSA. This CDR3 contains 15 residues. This clone appeared a single time. The antigen remains unidentified. This clonotype originated in a woman aged 45-65 years in good health and CMV-seropositive. V and J are TRBV7-2 and TRBJ2-5, with 8 bases aligning to TRBD1. The sequencing input was PBMCs. The CDR3 region has the DNA TGTGCCAGCAGCTTAGCCGGACAGGGCCAAGAGACCCAGTACTTC. Protein: CASSLAGQGQETQYF.